One sample yielded the 22 T cell receptor beta chains listed below, sequenced in a study of neurological immune-mediated disorders. TCRdb reprocessed the 5' RACE reads with MiXCR, giving one entry per CDR3 protein. The repertoire includes 55,000 to 70,000 distinct CDR3 sequences, more than 4% of them detected once, and around 3.4% sits in the top ten. Specimen: PBMCs. The receptors here all came from a woman aged 45-59 years with multiple sclerosis.

This clonotype was recorded many times. J is TRBJ1-3 and V is TRBV12-3 or TRBV12-4; possibly TRBD1 for D (5 bases). V was shortened by 6 bases and J by 0 bases, with 9 bases between the two germline ends. The CDR3 runs to 14 residues. CDR3 coding DNA: TGTGCCAGCAGCCGGGGCAGCTCTGGAAACACCATATATTTT. Its translation: CASSRGSSGNTIYF.

This clonotype was detected many times. This chain links TRBV10-3 with TRBJ2-2, with TRBD1 matching over 8 bases. The germline CDR1 and CDR2 sequences are ENHRY and SYGVKD. CDR3 length: 12 residues. The trim removed 8 bases at V and 4 bases at J, leaving 0 bases unmatched. The CDR3 reads CAIGQGTGELFF. In DNA form, the CDR3 reads TGTGCCATCGGACAGGGCACCGGGGAGCTGTTTTTT.

In its sample, this clonotype was seen a few times. V is TRBV27 and J is TRBJ1-2; D uncertain. Trimming shortened V by 3 bases and J by 0 bases, and 11 bases separated the two germline ends. Germline lookup yields CDR1 MNHEY and CDR2 SMNVEV (reference sequence). The CDR3 has 15 amino acids. CDR3 in DNA: TGTGCCAGCAGTTTCCTCGGCGATGCTAACTATGGCTACACCTTC. Encoded protein: CASSFLGDANYGYTF.

This clonotype was recorded a few times. The CDR3 DNA reads TGTGCCAGCAGTTTAGTACAGGGCCCGAACACCGGGGAGCTGTTTTTT. The encoded protein is CASSLVQGPNTGELFF. V is TRBV28 and J is TRBJ2-2, with D perhaps matching TRBD1 (6 bases). The CDR3 totals 16 residues. Trimming left V 2 bases short and J 0 bases short, with 10 bases between. Germline V CDR1 and CDR2: MDHEN, SYDVKM.

This clonotype has ten or more counts. The chain uses TRBV7-2 and TRBJ1-3, with D hard to call. This CDR3 comprises 13 residues. The V and J ends lost 11 bases and 2 bases respectively, with 13 bases between them. The germline V gene encodes CDR1 SGHTA and CDR2 FQGNSA. The CDR3 loop reads CAARGGPGNTIYF. In nucleotides, the CDR3 is TGTGCCGCCCGCGGAGGGCCTGGAAACACCATATATTTT.

The rearrangement uses TRBV6-5 and TRBJ1-1; no reliable D call. The CDR3 runs to 14 residues. V was shortened by 6 bases and J by 3 bases, with 14 bases between the two germline ends. The germline V gene encodes CDR1 MNHEY and CDR2 SVGAGI. The CDR3 DNA reads TGTGCCAGCAGGGTTCAGATGGGCCACACTGAAGCTTTCTTT. It yields the protein CASRVQMGHTEAFF.

This clonotype occurred many times. The chain employs TRBV5-1 and TRBJ2-3; D perhaps matches TRBD2 (7 bases). V was clipped by 2 bases and J by 3 bases, with 19 bases between them. The CDR3 length is 17 residues. Germline lookup yields CDR1 SGHRS and CDR2 YFSETQ. The CDR3 DNA reads TGCGCCAGCAGCTTCGAAGGGCCAGGGAGGGGGACAGATACGCAGTATTTT. Protein product: CASSFEGPGRGTDTQYF.

This clonotype was detected ten times or more. V usage is TRBV7-9 and J usage is TRBJ2-3; D is possibly TRBD1 (5 bases). The CDR3 totals 15 residues. Germline V gene data show CDR1 as SEHNR and CDR2 as FQNEAQ (reference sequence). V shed 5 bases and J shed 2 bases, with 14 bases lying between them. This CDR3 is CASSPRQFTTDTQYF. Here the CDR3 DNA reads TGTGCCAGCAGCCCGAGACAGTTTACCACAGATACGCAGTATTTT.

This clonotype was observed many times. Germline and junction disagree at one end, which may indicate a read error. The J gene is TRBJ1-6, the V gene TRBV7-6, with D unresolved. Germline lookup yields CDR1 SGHVS and CDR2 FNYEAQ. The CDR3 sequence is 14 residues long. The CDR3 bases are TGTGCCAGCAGCTTACGGGGTGGGAATTCACCCCTCAACTTT. Amino acids: CASSLRGGNSPLNF.

The sample holds many counts of this clonotype. This chain uses TRBV4-3 with TRBJ2-3; TRBD2 agrees at 7 bases. The CDR3 consists of 15 residues. The germline gives CDR1 LGHNA, CDR2 YSLEER. V trimming: 0 bases; J trimming: 4 bases; junction bases outside the gene matches: 4. CDR3 in amino acids: CASSQDGGGADTQYF. CDR3 DNA sequence: TGCGCCAGCAGCCAAGATGGGGGGGGGGCAGATACGCAGTATTTT.

The sample holds a few counts of this clonotype. The chain couples TRBV6-2 or TRBV6-3 to TRBJ2-7; D gene unclear. V lost 4 bases and J 6 bases, leaving 7 bases between the germline ends. From germline, CDR1 is MNHEY and CDR2 SVGEGT. The CDR3 is made up of 11 amino acids. CDR3 protein: CASSSSTEQYV. CDR3 DNA: TGTGCCAGCAGTTCTAGTACCGAGCAGTACGTC.

This clonotype has at least ten counts. This chain uses TRBV6-5 with TRBJ1-2; no reliable D call. V was cut by 6 bases and J by 0 bases, with 2 bases left in between. The germline V gene has CDR1 MNHEY and CDR2 SVGAGI. The CDR3 has 11 amino acids. The CDR3 nucleotides read TGTGCCAGCAGATCTAACTATGGCTACACCTTC. Protein sequence: CASRSNYGYTF.

This clonotype was seen many times. This rearrangement joins TRBV5-1 to TRBJ1-4; TRBD1 might be the D (5 bases). The CDR3 covers 16 residues. Trimming left V 1 base short and J 6 bases short, with 16 bases between. The germline CDR1 and CDR2 sequences are SGHRS and YFSETQ. The CDR3 region has the DNA TGCGCCAGCAGCTTGAGGCAGGGAGGGATAGATGAAAAACTGTTTTTT. It translates to CASSLRQGGIDEKLFF.

This clonotype occurred many times. The chain recombines TRBV20-1 with TRBJ1-2; 8 nucleotides match TRBD1. Germline loops: CDR1 DFQATT, CDR2 SNEGSKA (reference sequence). V shed 5 bases, J shed 0 bases, and the junction held 5 bases outside the gene matches. This CDR3 region has 14 residues. The CDR3 DNA sequence: TGCAGTGCTTATAGACAGGGGACTAACTATGGCTACACCTTC. It translates to CSAYRQGTNYGYTF.

The CDR3 spells CASSVATLLEQYF. Here the CDR3 DNA reads TGTGCCAGCAGCGTAGCAACCCTTCTCGAGCAGTACTTC. This chain connects TRBV9 to TRBJ2-7; unclear D gene. V gave up 0 bases and J gave up 6 bases, with 10 bases separating them. The CDR3 is made up of 13 amino acids. Germline values: CDR1 SGDLS, CDR2 YYNGEE.

The sample holds a few counts of this clonotype. This chain links TRBV5-5 with TRBJ2-3, with 8 bases fitting TRBD2. V lost 5 bases and J lost 4; bases outside the gene matches: 12. The CDR3 is made up of 16 amino acids. Germline V gives CDR1 SGHKS, CDR2 YYEKEE (reference sequence). CDR3: CASREGIAGGADTQYF. For the CDR3, the DNA is TGTGCCAGCAGGGAAGGTATTGCGGGGGGTGCAGATACGCAGTATTTT.

This clonotype showed up many times. The rearrangement links TRBV12-3 or TRBV12-4 to TRBJ2-5; 12 nucleotides match TRBD2. The CDR3 loop spans 15 amino acids. The J segment lost 5 bases and the V segment lost 7 bases, leaving 8 bases of the junction unmatched. This CDR3 reads CASTRTSGEKETQYF. In nucleotides, the CDR3 is TGTGCCAGCACCAGGACTAGCGGGGAGAAGGAGACCCAGTACTTC.

This clonotype was seen at least ten times. This chain links TRBV5-1 with TRBJ2-3, with TRBD2 matching 8 bases. CDR3 length: 15 amino acids. The J segment lost 1 base and the V segment lost 4 bases, leaving 5 bases of the junction unmatched. Looked up from germline, CDR1 is SGHRS and CDR2 is YFSETQ. Written as DNA, the CDR3 is TGCGCCAGCAGCCTCCAACTAGCGGGCACAGATACGCAGTATTTT. It translates to CASSLQLAGTDTQYF.

This clonotype was detected many times. CDR3 sequence reads: CASGGDPYEQYV. CDR3 nucleotides: TGCGCCAGCGGAGGGGATCCCTACGAGCAGTACGTC. The rearrangement links TRBV10-2 to TRBJ2-7, with a possible D match to TRBD2 (6 bases). V was clipped by 8 bases and J by 2 bases, with 10 bases between them. Germline values: CDR1 WSHSY, CDR2 SAAADI. The CDR3 is 12 residues long.

Only a few counts were recorded for this clonotype. A much more abundant neighbour one base away suggests this may be a read error. J is TRBJ2-1 and V is TRBV11-3, with a weak D call TRBD1 (7 bases). This CDR3 comprises 16 residues. Looked up from germline, CDR1 is SGHNT and CDR2 is YENEEA. CDR3: CASSPGGIRPNNERFF. For the CDR3, the DNA is TGTGCCAGCAGCCCAGGGGGGATCCGCCCGAACAATGAGCGGTTCTTC.

The table lists this clonotype with many counts. This sequence joins TRBV7-3 and TRBJ1-2, with D possibly TRBD1 on 5 matching bases. Germline CDR1 reads SGHTA; CDR2 reads FQGTGA. Deletions cut 5 bases from V and 8 bases from J, with 15 bases between. The CDR3 is 13 residues long. In nucleotides, the CDR3 is TGTGCCAGCAGCCTTTATTCAGGGACCGGCTACACCTTC. It specifies CASSLYSGTGYTF.

This clonotype occurred many times. V usage is TRBV5-1 and J usage is TRBJ2-1; 13 bases fit TRBD2. CDR1 SGHRS and CDR2 YFSETQ come from the germline V gene. The CDR3 is 15 amino acids. The J segment lost 5 bases and the V segment lost 4 bases, leaving 3 bases of the junction unmatched. The CDR3, as DNA: TGCGCCAGCAGCGCAACTAGCGGGGGGGACAATGAGCAGTTCTTC. Amino acids: CASSATSGGDNEQFF.